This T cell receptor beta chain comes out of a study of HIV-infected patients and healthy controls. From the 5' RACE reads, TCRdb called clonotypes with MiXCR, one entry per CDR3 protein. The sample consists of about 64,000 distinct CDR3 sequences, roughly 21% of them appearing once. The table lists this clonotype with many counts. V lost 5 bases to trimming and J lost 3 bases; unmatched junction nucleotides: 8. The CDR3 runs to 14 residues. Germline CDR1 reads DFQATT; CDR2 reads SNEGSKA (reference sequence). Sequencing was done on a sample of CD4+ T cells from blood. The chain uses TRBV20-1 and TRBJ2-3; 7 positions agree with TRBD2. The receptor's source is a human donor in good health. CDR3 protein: CSAYGRRETDTQYF. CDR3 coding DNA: TGCAGTGCTTACGGGAGGAGGGAAACAGATACGCAGTATTTT.